These T cell receptor beta chains were read from a single sample in a study of glioma-infiltrating T cells after dendritic cell vaccination. Profiled with immunoSEQ multiplex PCR; TCRdb holds only in-frame clones, not every one. The sample has 45,000 to 50,000 clones, about 85% seen once; the top ten hold roughly 11%. Sample: blood, taken before dendritic cell vaccination. The source of these receptors is a human donor with glioblastoma. The CDR3 runs from the conserved cysteine through the conserved F or W. Each record gives: V gene, clone size, J gene, D gene, CDR3 protein, CDR3 DNA. The D gene is left open where the match is weak. Only some rows state a clone size, as once, few, many or a class for expanded clones.

V gene: TRBV20-1
clone size: few
J gene: TRBJ1-2
D gene: NA
CDR3 protein: CSARTREGYTF
CDR3 DNA: TGCAGTGCAAGGACACGGGAGGGCTACACCTTC

V gene: TRBV4-2
clone size: NA
J gene: TRBJ2-7
D gene: TRBD2
CDR3 protein: CASSQELAGPYEQYF
CDR3 DNA: TGTGCCAGCAGCCAAGAACTAGCGGGGCCCTACGAGCAGTACTTC

V gene: TRBV2
clone size: NA
J gene: TRBJ2-6
D gene: TRBD1
CDR3 protein: CASSLGQFLSGANVLTF
CDR3 DNA: TGTGCCAGCAGCCTGGGACAGTTCCTCTCTGGGGCCAACGTCCTGACTTTC

V gene: TRBV11-3
clone size: NA
J gene: TRBJ2-1
D gene: TRBD2
CDR3 protein: CASSPDGGGMDEQFF
CDR3 DNA: TGTGCCAGCAGCCCAGATGGGGGAGGGATGGATGAGCAGTTCTTC

V gene: TRBV29-1
clone size: NA
J gene: TRBJ2-3
D gene: TRBD2
CDR3 protein: CSVEDWASGRAGDTQYF
CDR3 DNA: TGCAGCGTTGAAGACTGGGCTAGCGGGAGGGCCGGAGATACGCAGTATTTT

V gene: TRBV4-3
clone size: NA
J gene: TRBJ1-1
D gene: NA
CDR3 protein: CASSQVQGEAFF
CDR3 DNA: TGCGCCAGCAGCCAAGTTCAGGGTGAAGCTTTCTTT

V gene: TRBV5-1
clone size: NA
J gene: TRBJ1-1
D gene: NA
CDR3 protein: CASSLGQVNTEAFF
CDR3 DNA: TGCGCCAGCAGCTTGGGTCAGGTGAACACTGAAGCTTTCTTT

V gene: TRBV19
clone size: NA
J gene: TRBJ1-1
D gene: NA
CDR3 protein: CASSIGGGGAGRTEAFF
CDR3 DNA: TGTGCCAGTAGTATAGGTGGGGGAGGCGCTGGGCGCACTGAAGCTTTCTTT

V gene: TRBV21-1
clone size: once
J gene: TRBJ2-7
D gene: NA
CDR3 protein: CASSKDGPYEQYF
CDR3 DNA: TGTGCCAGCAGCAAAGACGGTCCCTACGAGCAGTACTTC

V gene: TRBV6-6
clone size: NA
J gene: TRBJ1-1
D gene: TRBD1
CDR3 protein: CASSDPGGWAFF
CDR3 DNA: TGTGCCAGCAGTGACCCAGGGGGCTGGGCTTTCTTT

V gene: TRBV6-5
clone size: NA
J gene: TRBJ1-6
D gene: NA
CDR3 protein: CASSYEGRSNSPLHF
CDR3 DNA: TGTGCCAGCAGTTACGAGGGAAGATCAAATTCACCCCTCCACTTT

V gene: TRBV5-1
clone size: NA
J gene: TRBJ1-1
D gene: NA
CDR3 protein: CASSLGQQNTEAFF
CDR3 DNA: TGCGCCAGCAGCTTGGGACAGCAGAACACTGAAGCTTTCTTT

V gene: TRBV5-4
clone size: NA
J gene: TRBJ2-7
D gene: TRBD2
CDR3 protein: CASRLAGGYEQYF
CDR3 DNA: TGTGCCAGCAGACTAGCGGGAGGTTACGAGCAGTACTTC

V gene: TRBV2
clone size: NA
J gene: TRBJ1-3
D gene: TRBD1
CDR3 protein: CASSPGTGAGNTIYF
CDR3 DNA: TGTGCCAGCAGTCCCGGGACAGGTGCTGGAAACACCATATATTTT

V gene: TRBV30
clone size: NA
J gene: TRBJ2-5
D gene: TRBD2
CDR3 protein: CAWSSGTSGRAGQETQYF
CDR3 DNA: TGTGCCTGGAGTTCGGGAACTAGCGGGAGGGCCGGCCAAGAGACCCAGTACTTC

V gene: TRBV7-2
clone size: NA
J gene: TRBJ2-3
D gene: TRBD2
CDR3 protein: CASSFSSGVSTDTQYF
CDR3 DNA: TGTGCCAGCAGCTTTTCTAGCGGAGTTAGCACAGATACGCAGTATTTT

V gene: TRBV28
clone size: NA
J gene: TRBJ1-2
D gene: NA
CDR3 protein: CASSPGTGGNYGYTF
CDR3 DNA: TGTGCCAGCAGTCCCGGGACGGGGGGTAACTATGGCTACACCTTC

V gene: TRBV9
clone size: NA
J gene: TRBJ2-1
D gene: TRBD1
CDR3 protein: CASSLRDRGTDEQFF
CDR3 DNA: TGTGCCAGCAGCCTACGGGACAGGGGAACCGATGAGCAGTTCTTC

V gene: TRBV7-3
clone size: once
J gene: TRBJ2-2
D gene: TRBD2
CDR3 protein: CASSPSVRTSGTGELFF
CDR3 DNA: TGTGCCAGCAGCCCCTCCGTTAGGACTAGCGGCACCGGGGAGCTGTTTTTT

V gene: TRBV5-1
clone size: once
J gene: TRBJ2-7
D gene: NA
CDR3 protein: CASSLEVGKLEQYF
CDR3 DNA: TGCGCCAGCAGCTTGGAGGTCGGGAAACTCGAGCAGTACTTC

V gene: TRBV18
clone size: NA
J gene: TRBJ1-1
D gene: TRBD1
CDR3 protein: CASSRYSDRAGTEAFF
CDR3 DNA: TGTGCCAGCTCACGCTACTCGGACAGGGCGGGCACTGAAGCTTTCTTT

V gene: TRBV27
clone size: NA
J gene: TRBJ2-5
D gene: TRBD1
CDR3 protein: CASSGTGWGETQYF
CDR3 DNA: TGTGCCAGCAGTGGGACAGGGTGGGGAGAGACCCAGTACTTC

V gene: TRBV7-2
clone size: NA
J gene: TRBJ1-5
D gene: TRBD1
CDR3 protein: CASSTETGVLPHF
CDR3 DNA: TGTGCCAGCAGCACAGAGACAGGGGTCCTTCCACATTTT

V gene: TRBV11-2
clone size: once
J gene: TRBJ2-7
D gene: TRBD1
CDR3 protein: CASSLDRYTYEQYF
CDR3 DNA: TGTGCCAGCAGCTTGGACAGGTATACCTACGAGCAGTACTTC

V gene: TRBV27
clone size: NA
J gene: TRBJ2-3
D gene: TRBD1
CDR3 protein: CASSSIIATGSTDTQYF
CDR3 DNA: TGTGCCAGCAGTTCCATTATAGCGACAGGGAGCACAGATACGCAGTATTTT

V gene: TRBV7-2
clone size: NA
J gene: TRBJ1-1
D gene: NA
CDR3 protein: CASSLPGTSNTEAFF
CDR3 DNA: TGTGCCAGCAGCTTACCGGGGACATCGAACACTGAAGCTTTCTTT

V gene: TRBV15
clone size: NA
J gene: TRBJ2-3
D gene: TRBD2
CDR3 protein: CATSRDVGLAGRTDTQYF
CDR3 DNA: TGTGCCACCAGCAGAGACGTGGGACTAGCGGGACGCACAGATACGCAGTATTTT

V gene: TRBV7-8
clone size: NA
J gene: TRBJ2-7
D gene: TRBD2
CDR3 protein: CASSRGLAYEQYF
CDR3 DNA: TGTGCCAGCAGCCGGGGACTAGCCTACGAGCAGTACTTC

V gene: TRBV6-5
clone size: once
J gene: TRBJ2-7
D gene: NA
CDR3 protein: CASGMGAYEQYF
CDR3 DNA: TGTGCCAGCGGCATGGGAGCCTACGAGCAGTACTTC

V gene: TRBV9
clone size: NA
J gene: TRBJ1-2
D gene: TRBD1
CDR3 protein: CASSAPGQGARGYTF
CDR3 DNA: TGTGCCAGCAGCGCGCCAGGACAGGGGGCGCGCGGCTACACCTTC

V gene: TRBV27
clone size: NA
J gene: TRBJ1-6
D gene: TRBD1
CDR3 protein: CASSRTGGVDNSPLHF
CDR3 DNA: TGTGCCAGCAGCCGGACAGGGGGCGTTGATAATTCCCCCCTCCACTTT

V gene: TRBV7-2
clone size: NA
J gene: TRBJ2-3
D gene: TRBD2
CDR3 protein: CASSNIAGRTDTQYF
CDR3 DNA: TGTGCCAGCAGCAACATAGCGGGACGTACAGATACGCAGTATTTT

V gene: TRBV27
clone size: NA
J gene: TRBJ1-5
D gene: TRBD1
CDR3 protein: CASSPDRVGNQPQHF
CDR3 DNA: TGTGCCAGCAGTCCAGACAGGGTGGGAAATCAGCCCCAGCATTTT

V gene: TRBV7-8
clone size: NA
J gene: TRBJ1-1
D gene: TRBD1
CDR3 protein: CASSFGTGIMNTEAFF
CDR3 DNA: TGTGCCAGCAGCTTTGGGACAGGGATTATGAACACTGAAGCTTTCTTT

V gene: TRBV5-4
clone size: NA
J gene: TRBJ1-2
D gene: NA
CDR3 protein: CASSSRQTRRGYTF
CDR3 DNA: TGTGCCAGCAGCTCACGACAGACCCGCCGGGGCTACACCTTC

V gene: TRBV6-5
clone size: once
J gene: TRBJ2-1
D gene: NA
CDR3 protein: CASSPGTNSYNEQFF
CDR3 DNA: TGTGCCAGCAGCCCCGGGACAAACTCCTACAATGAGCAGTTCTTC

V gene: TRBV18
clone size: NA
J gene: TRBJ2-5
D gene: NA
CDR3 protein: CASSPPKTAQETQYF
CDR3 DNA: TGTGCCAGCTCACCACCGAAGACAGCCCAAGAGACCCAGTACTTC

V gene: TRBV18
clone size: NA
J gene: TRBJ1-1
D gene: NA
CDR3 protein: CASSAAGTRDPMNTEAFF
CDR3 DNA: TGTGCCAGCTCCGCAGCCGGGACAAGGGACCCTATGAACACTGAAGCTTTCTTT

V gene: TRBV9
clone size: NA
J gene: TRBJ2-3
D gene: NA
CDR3 protein: CASSPRVSLATDTQYF
CDR3 DNA: TGTGCCAGCAGCCCCAGAGTGTCTCTAGCCACAGATACGCAGTATTTT

V gene: TRBV27
clone size: NA
J gene: TRBJ2-5
D gene: TRBD1
CDR3 protein: CASSLGTGGSETQYF
CDR3 DNA: TGTGCCAGCAGTTTAGGGACAGGGGGCTCAGAGACCCAGTACTTC

V gene: TRBV27
clone size: few
J gene: TRBJ1-2
D gene: TRBD1
CDR3 protein: CASSFRPGGQGNYGYTF
CDR3 DNA: TGTGCCAGCAGCTTTCGCCCTGGGGGACAGGGAAATTATGGCTACACCTTC

V gene: TRBV7-2
clone size: NA
J gene: TRBJ1-2
D gene: TRBD1
CDR3 protein: CASSSPGGLGYGYTF
CDR3 DNA: TGTGCCAGCAGCTCACCAGGGGGCTTGGGCTATGGCTACACCTTC

V gene: TRBV5-1
clone size: NA
J gene: TRBJ2-3
D gene: NA
CDR3 protein: CASRETDTQYF
CDR3 DNA: TGCGCCAGCAGGGAGACAGATACGCAGTATTTT

V gene: TRBV5-4
clone size: NA
J gene: TRBJ1-5
D gene: NA
CDR3 protein: CASSADGDQPQHF
CDR3 DNA: TGTGCCAGCAGCGCGGACGGGGATCAGCCCCAGCATTTT

V gene: TRBV30
clone size: NA
J gene: TRBJ2-1
D gene: NA
CDR3 protein: CAWSARASGNEQFF
CDR3 DNA: TGTGCCTGGAGTGCAAGGGCTTCAGGGAATGAGCAGTTCTTC

V gene: TRBV6-5
clone size: medium-sized
J gene: TRBJ2-7
D gene: NA
CDR3 protein: CASSSTPTNTYEQYF
CDR3 DNA: TGTGCCAGCAGCTCCACACCAACTAACACCTACGAGCAGTACTTC

V gene: TRBV7-9
clone size: NA
J gene: TRBJ2-2
D gene: TRBD2
CDR3 protein: CASSFGLAGDTGELFF
CDR3 DNA: TGTGCCAGCAGTTTCGGACTAGCGGGGGACACCGGGGAGCTGTTTTTT

V gene: TRBV14
clone size: NA
J gene: TRBJ2-5
D gene: NA
CDR3 protein: CASGGFLGETQYF
CDR3 DNA: TGTGCCAGCGGGGGCTTCCTTGGGGAGACCCAGTACTTC

V gene: TRBV5-4
clone size: NA
J gene: TRBJ2-6
D gene: NA
CDR3 protein: CASSRGGSGANVLTF
CDR3 DNA: TGTGCCAGCAGCAGGGGGGGCTCTGGGGCCAACGTCCTGACTTTC

V gene: TRBV5-4
clone size: NA
J gene: TRBJ2-4
D gene: TRBD1
CDR3 protein: CASSRTGVENIQYF
CDR3 DNA: TGTGCCAGCAGCCGTACAGGGGTGGAAAACATTCAGTACTTC

V gene: TRBV7-6
clone size: NA
J gene: TRBJ2-5
D gene: TRBD2
CDR3 protein: CASSSSGRKQETQYF
CDR3 DNA: TGTGCCAGCAGCTCAAGCGGGAGAAAACAAGAGACCCAGTACTTC

V gene: TRBV4-2
clone size: NA
J gene: TRBJ1-1
D gene: NA
CDR3 protein: CASSQGTAMNTEAFF
CDR3 DNA: TGTGCCAGCAGCCAAGGGACAGCCATGAACACTGAAGCTTTCTTT

V gene: TRBV5-1
clone size: NA
J gene: TRBJ2-5
D gene: TRBD1
CDR3 protein: CASSLAPTGGQETQYF
CDR3 DNA: TGCGCCAGCAGCTTGGCCCCAACAGGGGGGCAAGAGACCCAGTACTTC